This TCR beta chain appears in the sequencing data of a study of T cells in Graves' hyperthyroidism and ophthalmopathy. Broader study findings: Patients with ophthalmopathy were separated from those with stable hyperthyroidism by a 13 V-J model.

This clonotype turned up a few times. Its matching antigen is unknown. Amplification of TCR beta CDR3 regions was performed using RNA transcripts as template. Initially, a first-round RT-PCR of the TCR CDR3 employed the HTBI primer set. MiXCR was run by TCRdb on the multiplex PCR reads, yielding one entry per CDR3 protein. In the table there are around 600,000 distinct CDR3 sequences, about 14% of which are singletons. The CDR3 totals 13 residues. Germline CDR1 is DFQATT and CDR2 is SNEGSKA (reference sequence). The V gene lost 6 bases and the J gene lost 0 bases, with 9 bases spanning the gap. The sequenced sample consisted of blood. The sequence derives from a woman between 45 and 60 years old with Graves' ophthalmopathy. The chain recombines TRBV20-1 with TRBJ1-3; D gene ambiguous. CDR3 bases: TGCAGTGCCCCCCGTCCCTCTGGAAACACCATATATTTT. Amino acid sequence: CSAPRPSGNTIYF.